These T cell receptor beta chains were read from a single sample in a study of response to subunit inactivated influenza vaccine. In TCRdb, the RT-PCR reads were re-called with MiXCR into one record per CDR3 protein. The repertoire holds about 300,000 distinct CDR3 sequences, just over 20% seen once, with roughly 10% in the top ten. The sequencing used PBMCs from blood, collected 21 months after vaccination. Source of these receptors: a man between 50 and 75 years old who received an inactivated influenza vaccine. The CDR3 runs from the conserved cysteine through the conserved F or W. The D gene is left open where the match is weak. Clone size, where shown, is once, few, many, or a class for clones that have expanded.

j_gene | v_gene | abundance | d_gene | CDR3nt | CDR3aa
TRBJ2-1 | TRBV12-3/TRBV12-4 | few | - | TGTGCCAGCAGTTCGACCCTCTACAATGAGCAGTTCTTC | CASSSTLYNEQFF
TRBJ1-5 | TRBV19 | many | - | TGTGCCAGTACCCCGAGTCCTTATCAGCCCCAGCATTTT | CASTPSPYQPQHF
TRBJ1-4 | TRBV12-3/TRBV12-4 | - | - | TGTGCCAGCAAGGAGGGGGATGAAAAACTGTTTTTT | CASKEGDEKLFF
TRBJ2-2 | TRBV6-5 | - | - | TGTGCCAGCAGTTACGGGGGGACACCGAACACCGGGGAGCTGTTTTTT | CASSYGGTPNTGELFF
TRBJ1-3 | TRBV11-2 | many | TRBD1 | TGTGCCAGCAGCGCCTGGACAGGGGCTGGAAACACCATATATTTT | CASSAWTGAGNTIYF
TRBJ1-1 | TRBV4-3 | - | - | TGCGCCAGCAGCCAAGCCCCGACGGCAATGAACACTGAAGCTTTCTTT | CASSQAPTAMNTEAFF
TRBJ1-5 | TRBV12-3/TRBV12-4 | many | - | TGTGCCAGCAGCCAAAGCAATCAGCCCCAGCATTTT | CASSQSNQPQHF
TRBJ1-1 | TRBV5-1 | few | - | TGCGCCAGCAGCTTGAAGGCCAGGGGAAAGACTGAAGCTTTCTTT | CASSLKARGKTEAFF
TRBJ2-3 | TRBV9 | - | - | TGTGCCAGCACCACTGACGGGGGCGGCACAGATACGCAGTATTTT | CASTTDGGGTDTQYF
TRBJ2-7 | TRBV5-1 | many | - | TGCGCCAGCAGAGGGGGGCAACCCTACGAGCAGTACTTC | CASRGGQPYEQYF
TRBJ2-7 | TRBV5-4 | many | TRBD1 | TGTGCCAGCAGCTTGTTCCCCAGGGGGCACCACGAGCAGTACTTC | CASSLFPRGHHEQYF
TRBJ2-1 | TRBV2 | many | - | TGTGCCAGCAGTGGGACTACTTTATACAATGAGCAGTTCTTC | CASSGTTLYNEQFF
TRBJ2-7 | TRBV18 | - | - | TGTGCCAGCTCACCCCCGGGCAGCAACTCCTACGAGCAGTACTTC | CASSPPGSNSYEQYF
TRBJ2-5 | TRBV5-1 | - | - | TGCGCCAGCAGCCGACAGACGTACCAAGAGACCCAGTACTTC | CASSRQTYQETQYF
TRBJ1-2 | TRBV5-5 | - | - | TGTGCCAGCAGCCCCGACGGACAGAAGAACTATGGCTACACCTTC | CASSPDGQKNYGYTF
TRBJ1-2 | TRBV7-9 | - | TRBD1 | TGTGCCAGCAGCCCCCGGGGGGACAGGGATATTAACTATGGCTACACCTTC | CASSPRGDRDINYGYTF
TRBJ1-2 | TRBV5-6 | - | - | TGTGCCAGCAGCTTAACAGGGACCGACTATGGCTACACCTTC | CASSLTGTDYGYTF
TRBJ1-3 | TRBV4-2 | - | - | TGTGCCAGCAGCCAAGATTTAGTGGGAACTGGAAACACCATATATTTT | CASSQDLVGTGNTIYF
TRBJ1-5 | TRBV12-3/TRBV12-4 | few | TRBD1 | TGTGCCAGCAGGCCGGGGACAGTGAGACAGCCCCAGCATTTT | CASRPGTVRQPQHF
TRBJ2-7 | TRBV3-1 | few | - | TGTGCCAGCAGCCAGAGGGGGAGCCACGAGCAGTACTTC | CASSQRGSHEQYF
TRBJ2-3 | TRBV12-3/TRBV12-4 | few | - | TGTGCCAGCAGTATTAGCGGCACAGATACGCAGTATTTT | CASSISGTDTQYF
TRBJ2-7 | TRBV3-1 | - | - | TGTGCCAGCAGCCTCAGGGGAGTGCAGTACTTC | CASSLRGVQYF
TRBJ1-1 | TRBV29-1 | many | - | TGCAGCGTTGGCCCCCGTGGGGGGAACACTGAAGCTTTCTTT | CSVGPRGGNTEAFF
TRBJ2-4 | TRBV12-3/TRBV12-4 | - | TRBD2 | TGTGCCAGCAGTTCTCCGGGACTAGAGTTCGGAAACATTCAGTACTTC | CASSSPGLEFGNIQYF
TRBJ1-5 | TRBV29-1 | - | - | TGCAGCGTTGAATGTCGTAGCCAGCATTATCAGCCCCAGCATTTT | CSVECRSQHYQPQHF
TRBJ1-2 | TRBV6-6 | many | - | TGTGCCAGCAGTCAAAACATCTATGGCTACACCTTC | CASSQNIYGYTF
TRBJ2-4 | TRBV6-2/TRBV6-3 | - | - | TGTGCCAGCAGTTACGGGTTGGCAGTTCAGGAAAACATTCAGTACTTC | CASSYGLAVQENIQYF
TRBJ2-3 | TRBV11-2 | few | TRBD2 | TGTGCCAGCAGCCCGCCCCCTTGGGCGGGACTAGCGGACACAGATACGCAGTATTTT | CASSPPPWAGLADTDTQYF
TRBJ2-1 | TRBV5-1 | - | - | TGCGCCAGCAGCCTTGCTGGCGCAAGCTCCTACAATGAGCAGTTCTTC | CASSLAGASSYNEQFF
TRBJ2-2 | TRBV9 | - | - | TGTGCCAGCAGCGTAGAAATGGGGGAGCTGTTTTTT | CASSVEMGELFF
TRBJ2-1 | TRBV5-1 | - | - | TGCGCCAGCAGCCCCCCAGGGGAGAGCTCCTACAATGAGCAGTTCTTC | CASSPPGESSYNEQFF
TRBJ2-5 | TRBV20-1 | - | - | TGCTGTGCTAGCTATAAGGGCTATACGGGGACCCAGTACTTC | CCASYKGYTGTQYF
TRBJ1-1 | TRBV19 | few | - | TGTGCCAGTAGTTGGACAAATGAAGCTTTCTTT | CASSWTNEAFF
TRBJ2-7 | TRBV9 | - | TRBD1 | TGTGCCAGCAGCGTCGGGACAGGGTCGCTAGAGCAGTACTTC | CASSVGTGSLEQYF
TRBJ1-6 | TRBV15 | - | - | TGTGCCACCAGCAGATTAACAGGAGTAGATTCACCCCTCCACTTT | CATSRLTGVDSPLHF
TRBJ2-7 | TRBV5-1 | - | - | TGCGCCAGCAGCCAGACAAGAGTCGAGCAGTACTTC | CASSQTRVEQYF
TRBJ1-5 | TRBV4-2 | few | TRBD1 | TGTGCCAGCAGCCAAGATCCCGGGACAGCAAGCAATCAGCCCCAGCATTTT | CASSQDPGTASNQPQHF
TRBJ2-3 | TRBV7-9 | - | TRBD2 | TGTGCCAGCAGAGGACTAGCGGGAGTAGATACGCAGTATTTT | CASRGLAGVDTQYF
TRBJ1-1 | TRBV7-9 | many | - | TGTGCCAGCAGCTTATACGGGTCGAACACTGAAGCTTTCTTT | CASSLYGSNTEAFF
TRBJ2-6 | TRBV5-5 | - | TRBD2 | TGTGCCAGCAGCTTCGGCCTAGCGGGAGCTGGGGCCAACGTCCTGACTTTC | CASSFGLAGAGANVLTF
TRBJ1-1 | TRBV6-5 | many | - | TGTGCCAGCAGTTATTTCCCCGGGACATCCACGCCTGAAGCTTTCTTT | CASSYFPGTSTPEAFF
TRBJ1-2 | TRBV18 | many | TRBD1 | TGTGCCAGCTCAGGGCGGGACAGGGCCGGGACTGGCTACACCTTC | CASSGRDRAGTGYTF
TRBJ2-2 | TRBV5-1 | - | - | TGCGCCAGCAGCCCCCGATTTTCCAGCACGAACACCGGGGAGCTGTTTTTT | CASSPRFSSTNTGELFF
TRBJ2-3 | TRBV7-2 | few | - | TGTGCCAGCAGCTTCAGGGGCACAGATACGCAGTATTTT | CASSFRGTDTQYF
TRBJ1-2 | TRBV7-2 | - | - | TGTGCCAGCAGCTTAGACGGGCCCCCAGGGAGCTATGGCTACACCTTC | CASSLDGPPGSYGYTF
TRBJ2-7 | TRBV12-3/TRBV12-4 | once | TRBD1 | TGTGCCAGCAGACCGGGACAGGGGGCAAAAGAGCAGTACTTC | CASRPGQGAKEQYF
TRBJ2-2 | TRBV5-1 | - | - | TGCGCCAGCAAAGGAGACACCGGGGAGCTGTTTTTT | CASKGDTGELFF
TRBJ1-2 | TRBV27 | - | - | TGTGCCAGCAGTTTATCCGAGGCGGGGGGTCAACGGTATGGCTACACCTTC | CASSLSEAGGQRYGYTF
TRBJ1-6 | TRBV7-9 | few | - | TGTGCCAGCAGCTTAGAATACGGTTCACCCCTCCACTTT | CASSLEYGSPLHF
TRBJ2-7 | TRBV12-3/TRBV12-4 | - | - | TGTGCCAGCAGTTTAGGACCGGGGGTAAACGAGCAGTACTTC | CASSLGPGVNEQYF
TRBJ1-2 | TRBV29-1 | - | - | TGCAGCGTTGCCCCAGGACGAGCTAACTATGGCTACACCTTC | CSVAPGRANYGYTF
TRBJ2-3 | TRBV10-3 | few | - | TGTGCCATCACCCGGACTCCAGGCACAGATACGCAGTATTTT | CAITRTPGTDTQYF
TRBJ1-5 | TRBV6-6 | - | - | TGTGCCAGCACCATCGGGGGTTTGGCCCAGCAGTTT | CASTIGGLAQQF
TRBJ1-4 | TRBV28 | many | TRBD1 | TGTGCCAGCAGACCTGACAGGGGGGAAGGTGAAAAACTGTTTTTT | CASRPDRGEGEKLFF
TRBJ2-7 | TRBV5-1 | few | TRBD2 | TGCGCCAGCAGCCCCCGGACTAGCGGGAATCTTGGCGAGCAGTACTTC | CASSPRTSGNLGEQYF
TRBJ1-2 | TRBV5-1 | - | TRBD1 | TGCGCCAGCAGATCTACAGGGGGTGACTATGGCTACACCTTC | CASRSTGGDYGYTF
TRBJ1-2 | TRBV4-1 | few | - | TGCGCCAGCAGCCAAGGGACCCAAAACTATGGCTACACCTTC | CASSQGTQNYGYTF